These 20 T cell receptor beta chains share one sample of origin, sequenced in a study of control samples from healthy donors and cancer patients. Only in-frame clones appear in the TCRdb table, and some are missing; sequencing was by immunoSEQ multiplex PCR. The data hold about 160,000 clones, with around nine tenths observed a single time. The material sequenced was blood. These receptors were obtained from a man aged 25 to 40 in good health.

The rearrangement joins TRBV7-9 to TRBJ1-3; no clear D gene. Trimming removed 11 bases from V and 2 bases from J, with 7 bases in between. CDR3 size: 11 residues. Germline V lookup: CDR1 SEHNR, CDR2 FQNEAQ (reference sequence). CDR3 nucleotide sequence: TGTGCCCGCGCGACTGGAAACACCATATATTTT. Its protein is CARATGNTIYF.

The CDR3 DNA sequence: TGTGCCAGCAGCCTGGGGCCAAACAGGGGCGGCACTGAAGCTTTCTTT. As protein: CASSLGPNRGGTEAFF. The chain joins TRBV14 to TRBJ1-1, with 7 bases fitting TRBD1. The CDR3 runs 16 residues. Germline values: CDR1 SGHDN, CDR2 FVKESK. V shed 4 bases and J 4 bases; nucleotides not matched to a gene: 12.

The V call is TRBV11-2, the J call TRBJ1-2; D possibly corresponds to TRBD1 (5 bases). Between the trimmed V and J ends, which lost 1 base and 6 bases, there was a span of 12 bases. Germline V gene data show CDR1 as SGHAT and CDR2 as FQNNGV. This CDR3 is 14 amino acids long. The CDR3 is CASSLGGGSDGYTF. In DNA form, the CDR3 reads TGTGCCAGCAGCTTAGGCGGGGGGTCGGATGGCTACACCTTC.

The rearrangement uses TRBV3-1 (or the pseudogene TRBV3-2) and TRBJ2-7, with 7 bases that match TRBD2. Trimming at V came to 1 base and at J to 6 bases, leaving 6 bases not matched to a gene. Germline V gene sequence: CDR1 LGHDT, CDR2 YNNKEL (reference sequence). The CDR3 length is 14 residues. CDR3 protein: CASSQGEGTREQYF. The DNA of the CDR3 is TGTGCCAGCAGCCAAGGGGAGGGGACCCGCGAGCAGTACTTC.

This clone appeared a single time. This chain joins TRBV5-1 and TRBJ1-1; 8 bases align to TRBD1. The CDR3 is made up of 15 amino acids. The trim removed 1 base at V and 4 bases at J, leaving 6 bases unmatched. The germline gives CDR1 SGHRS, CDR2 YFSETQ. In DNA form, the CDR3 reads TGCGCCAGCAGCTTGAGTAGGGACAGGAGCACTGAAGCTTTCTTT. Translation: CASSLSRDRSTEAFF.

The chain joins TRBV7-9 to TRBJ1-6; 9 positions match TRBD1. CDR3 size: 15 residues. J was trimmed by 5 bases and V by 1 base; bases with no gene match: 0. Per germline, CDR1 SEHNR and CDR2 FQNEAQ (reference sequence). The chain's CDR3 is CASSLGQGDNSPLHF. The CDR3 nucleotides read TGTGCCAGCAGCTTAGGACAGGGGGATAATTCACCCCTCCACTTT.

The V gene is TRBV16, the J gene TRBJ2-5, with D unclear. This CDR3 comprises 12 residues. V was trimmed by 4 bases and J by 2 bases, leaving 5 bases between them. Germline CDR1 KGHSY, CDR2 FQNENV. The CDR3 bases are TGTGCCAGCAGCCGCCTACAAGAGACCCAGTACTTC. This gives the protein CASSRLQETQYF. Full variable domain (rest looked up from reference TRBV16 and TRBJ2-5): GEEVAQTPKHLVRGEGQKAKLYCAPIKGHSYVFWYQQVLKNEFKFLISFQNENVFDETGMPKERFSAKCLPNSPCSLEIQATKLEDSAVYFCASSRLQETQYFGPGTRLLVL.

This clone was detected only once. V and J are TRBV28 and TRBJ1-2, with 8 positions matching TRBD1. The CDR3 has 14 amino acids. Trimming cost V 7 bases and J 7 bases; bases outside gene matches: 11. Germline CDR1 reads MDHEN; CDR2 reads SYDVKM. The CDR3 nucleotides read TGTGCCAGCAAAGGGCCAAACAGGGGGGTTGGCTACACCTTC. This sequence encodes CASKGPNRGVGYTF.

The V and J genes are TRBV27 and TRBJ1-5; D is possibly TRBD1 (5 bases). The V end lost 5 bases, the J end lost 7 bases, and 15 bases lay between the germline ends. CDR1 and CDR2 from the germline V gene are MNHEY and SMNVEV (reference sequence). The CDR3 length is 14 residues. CDR3 in amino acids: CASSPYVGLQPQHF. The CDR3 bases are TGTGCCAGCAGTCCCTATGTGGGGCTACAGCCCCAGCATTTT.

The chain recombines TRBV7-8 with TRBJ2-7, with D possibly matching TRBD1 (6 bases). CDR3 length equals 15 residues. Trimming pared 1 base from V and 5 bases from J, leaving 15 bases between. Germline CDR1 is SGHVS and CDR2 is FQNEAQ. The CDR3 is CASSLGGQRLNEQYF. The CDR3 DNA reads TGTGCCAGCAGCTTAGGGGGGCAGAGGCTCAACGAGCAGTACTTC. Together with reference TRBV7-8 and TRBJ2-7, the CDR3 gives the full variable domain: GAGVSQSPRYKVAKRGQDVALRCDPISGHVSLFWYQQALGQGPEFLTYFQNEAQLDKSGLPSDRFFAERPEGSVSTLKIQRTQQEDSAVYLCASSLGGQRLNEQYFGPGTRLTVT.

V usage is TRBV4-1 and J usage is TRBJ1-4; no firm D call. This CDR3 is 13 amino acids long. CDR1 and CDR2 from the germline V gene are MGHRA and YSYEKL. Deletions cut 0 bases from V and 8 bases from J, with 7 bases between. CDR3 in amino acids: CASSQDSGEKLFF. CDR3 nucleotide sequence: TGCGCCAGCAGCCAAGATTCGGGAGAAAAACTGTTTTTT.

The V and J genes are TRBV27 and TRBJ2-7, with D hard to call. The CDR3 length is 14 residues. Germline V CDR1 and CDR2: MNHEY, SMNVEV (reference sequence). V was clipped by 6 bases and J by 2 bases, with 14 bases between them. The CDR3 reads CASRSTGVAYEQYF. The CDR3 bases are TGTGCCAGCAGGTCGACGGGCGTGGCCTACGAGCAGTACTTC.

The genes are TRBV25-1 and TRBJ2-7; a weak D match, TRBD1 (5 bases). V lost 1 base and J lost 6, with 13 bases in between. The CDR3 runs to 14 residues. Germline V CDR1 and CDR2: MGHDK, SYGVNS. CDR3 sequence reads: CASSESGRASEQYF. As DNA, the CDR3 is TGTGCCAGCAGTGAATCGGGCAGGGCTTCCGAGCAGTACTTC.

The count of this clone is one. The chain carries TRBV28 and TRBJ2-1, with D perhaps TRBD2 (6 bases). The CDR3 runs 14 residues. V lost 4 bases and J 6 bases, leaving 13 bases between the germline ends. Germline loops: CDR1 MDHEN, CDR2 SYDVKM. CDR3 nucleotide sequence: TGTGCCAGCAGTTCCGGGGGAGAGCTCAATGAGCAGTTCTTC. Its protein product is CASSSGGELNEQFF.

This sequence joins TRBV30 and TRBJ2-7, with 7 bases aligning to TRBD1. The CDR3 length is 14 residues. Unmatched junction bases numbered 7, after V lost 4 bases and J lost 1 base. CDR1 GTSNPN and CDR2 SVGIG come from the germline V gene (reference sequence). The CDR3 sequence: CAWTPTGPSYEQYF. The CDR3 DNA is TGTGCCTGGACCCCGACAGGGCCATCCTACGAGCAGTACTTC.

The V call is TRBV6-1, the J call TRBJ1-1; 8 nucleotides line up with TRBD1. Germline lookup yields CDR1 MNHNS and CDR2 SASEGT. This CDR3 contains 15 residues. With 2 bases clipped from V and 2 bases from J, the junction kept 4 bases outside the gene matches. The CDR3 DNA is TGTGCCAGCAGTGAACATACAGGGGGAAACACTGAAGCTTTCTTT. This sequence encodes CASSEHTGGNTEAFF.

The rearrangement uses TRBV3-1 (or the pseudogene TRBV3-2) and TRBJ1-5; 7 bases agree with TRBD1. The CDR3 spans 15 residues. Germline V gives CDR1 LGHDT, CDR2 YNNKEL (reference sequence). After removal of 4 bases from V and 6 bases from J, the junction contained 9 bases not matched to a gene. CDR3: CASSPSRQGGQPQHF. CDR3 nucleotide sequence: TGTGCCAGCAGCCCGAGTCGACAGGGCGGTCAGCCCCAGCATTTT.

The chain joins TRBV18 to TRBJ1-4; D might be TRBD1 (5 bases). Trimming shortened V by 4 bases and J by 6 bases, and 9 bases separated the two germline ends. This CDR3 spans 13 amino acids. The V gene's germline CDR1 is KGHSH and CDR2 LQKENI. The CDR3 region is CASSRGGDEKLFF. CDR3 coding DNA: TGTGCCAGCTCACGCGGGGGAGATGAAAAACTGTTTTTT.

J is TRBJ2-7 and V is TRBV2, with D possibly matching TRBD1 (5 bases). Per germline, CDR1 SNHLY and CDR2 FYNNEI. V was cut by 6 bases and J by 0 bases, with 6 bases left in between. The CDR3 totals 12 residues. The chain's CDR3 is CASRDNSYEQYF. DNA for the CDR3: TGTGCCAGCAGGGACAACTCCTACGAGCAGTACTTC. Full variable domain (missing parts from reference TRBV2 and TRBJ2-7): EPEVTQTPSHQVTQMGQEVILRCVPISNHLYFYWYRQILGQKVEFLVSFYNNEISEKSEIFDDQFSVERPDGSNFTLKIRSTKLEDSAMYFCASRDNSYEQYFGPGTRLTVT.

The chain carries TRBV19 and TRBJ1-1, with D uncertain. V lost 3 bases and J lost 3, with 8 bases in between. CDR1 is LNHDA and CDR2 is SQIVND in the germline V gene (reference sequence). The CDR3 runs 13 residues. The CDR3: CASSMVGHTEAFF. Here the CDR3 DNA reads TGTGCCAGTAGTATGGTAGGGCACACTGAAGCTTTCTTT.